This entry describes one T cell receptor beta chain. Authors' methods: Estimation of nucleated cell counts was performed using reference gene primer amplification. Profiled with immunoSEQ multiplex PCR; TCRdb holds only in-frame clones, not every one. V, J and clone size reflect that table, while D and trimming were determined from the DNA. The sample yields 250,000 to 300,000 clones, 75% to 90% seen once. This entry is derived from a study of blood T cell repertoires in COVID-19. Study-level background: Acute and convalescent COVID-19 specimens originated in the United States, Italy and Spain. T cells, B-cell-depleted T cells, or PBMCs supplied cDNA or gDNA.

The V gene end was trimmed by 2 bases and the J gene end by 4 bases; junction bases not matched to a gene: 7. Germline V CDR1 and CDR2: SEHNR, FQNEAQ (reference sequence). The CDR3 contains 15 residues. Sequenced sample: peripheral blood. This chain links TRBV7-9 with TRBJ2-5, with 7 positions matching TRBD2. The receptor comes from a woman aged 55-69 years with acute or convalescent COVID-19. The CDR3 DNA follows: TGTGCCAGCAGCTTAAGCAGCGGGGTCCGAGAGACCCAGTACTTC. Translated: CASSLSSGVRETQYF. The full variable domain, in which reference TRBV7-9 and TRBJ2-5 provide the parts outside the CDR3, is DTGVSQNPRHKITKRGQNVTFRCDPISEHNRLYWYRQTLGQGPEFLTYFQNEAQLEKSRLLSDRFSAERPKGSFSTLEIQRTEQGDSAMYLCASSLSSGVRETQYFGPGTRLLVL.